This T cell receptor beta chain was profiled in a study of CD8+ T cells in alopecia areata. Study as a whole: The drug, oral tofacitinib, was given to treated patients at 5 to 10 mg twice daily. Study-wide results and caveats: Compared with normal scalp, lesional scalp had higher clonality and more expanded CD8+ clones. Possibly as an HLA-related effect, TCR sharing across patients appeared less clear than in mice.

In each case, RNA was isolated and then reverse transcribed into cDNA as the sequencing template. Measured with immunoSEQ multiplex PCR; TCRdb has only the in-frame clones, and not every one. This table has about 150,000 clones, around 50% appearing once. This clone showed up just a few times. The antigen is unknown. Other nucleotide sequences from this sample produce the same CDR3. Peripheral blood, together with lesional scalp punch biopsies, was collected from alopecia areata patients. Deletions cut 0 bases from V and 7 bases from J, with 4 bases between. The CDR3 length is 12 residues. From germline, CDR1 is SGDLS and CDR2 YYNGEE.

The chain recombines TRBV9 with TRBJ2-2; D not resolved. This receptor was identified in a human donor with alopecia areata. The specimen was CD8+ T cells sorted from blood, collected at week 0. The CDR3 loop reads CASSVVNGELFF. CDR3 DNA: TGTGCCAGCAGCGTAGTTAACGGGGAGCTGTTTTTT.